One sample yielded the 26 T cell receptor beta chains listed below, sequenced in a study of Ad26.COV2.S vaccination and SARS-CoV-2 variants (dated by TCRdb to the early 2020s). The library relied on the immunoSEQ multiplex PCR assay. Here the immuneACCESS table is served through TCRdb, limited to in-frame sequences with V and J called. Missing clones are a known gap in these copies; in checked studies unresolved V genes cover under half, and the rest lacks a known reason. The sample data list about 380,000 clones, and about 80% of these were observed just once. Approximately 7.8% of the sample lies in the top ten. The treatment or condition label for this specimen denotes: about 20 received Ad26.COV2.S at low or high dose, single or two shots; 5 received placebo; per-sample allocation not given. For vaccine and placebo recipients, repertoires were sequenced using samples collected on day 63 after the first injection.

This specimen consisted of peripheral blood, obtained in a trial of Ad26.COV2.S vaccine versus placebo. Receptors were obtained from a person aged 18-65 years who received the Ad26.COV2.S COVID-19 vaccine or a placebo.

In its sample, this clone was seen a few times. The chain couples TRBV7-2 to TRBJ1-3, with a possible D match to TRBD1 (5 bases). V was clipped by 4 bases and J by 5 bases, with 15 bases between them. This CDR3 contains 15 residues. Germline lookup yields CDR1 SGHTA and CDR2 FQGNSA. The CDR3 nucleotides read TGTGCCAGCAGCTCTATAGGACATAGTAGAAACACCATATATTTT. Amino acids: CASSSIGHSRNTIYF.

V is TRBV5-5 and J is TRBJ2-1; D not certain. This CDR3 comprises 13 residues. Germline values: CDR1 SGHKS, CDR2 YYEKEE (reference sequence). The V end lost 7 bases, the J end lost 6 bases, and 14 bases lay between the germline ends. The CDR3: CASVWTAANEQFF. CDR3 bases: TGTGCCAGCGTTTGGACGGCCGCCAATGAGCAGTTCTTC.

In nucleotides, the CDR3 is TGCGCCAGCAGCCCTCTAGCGGGAGTAGCGGAGACCCAGTACTTC. Its protein product is CASSPLAGVAETQYF. The gene calls are TRBV5-1 and TRBJ2-5; 10 positions match TRBD2. V dropped 4 bases and J dropped 5; count of bases not matched to a gene: 8. The CDR3 sequence is 15 residues long. Germline V gene sequence: CDR1 SGHRS, CDR2 YFSETQ.

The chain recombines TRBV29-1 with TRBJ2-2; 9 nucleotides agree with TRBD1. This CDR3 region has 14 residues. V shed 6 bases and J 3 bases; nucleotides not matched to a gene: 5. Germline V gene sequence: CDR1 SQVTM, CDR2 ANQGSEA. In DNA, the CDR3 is TGCAGCGTGAGGGACAGGGCCGACACCGGGGAGCTGTTTTTT. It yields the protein CSVRDRADTGELFF.

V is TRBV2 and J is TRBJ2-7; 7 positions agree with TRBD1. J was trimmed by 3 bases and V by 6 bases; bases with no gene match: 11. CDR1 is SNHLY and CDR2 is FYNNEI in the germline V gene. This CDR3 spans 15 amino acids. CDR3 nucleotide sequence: TGTGCCAGCAGCCTCCGGACAGGTACAATCTACGAGCAGTACTTC. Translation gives CASSLRTGTIYEQYF.

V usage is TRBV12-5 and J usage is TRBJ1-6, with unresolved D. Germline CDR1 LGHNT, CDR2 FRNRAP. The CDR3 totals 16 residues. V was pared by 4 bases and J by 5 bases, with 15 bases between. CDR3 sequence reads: CASGSSWQSHNSPLHF. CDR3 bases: TGTGCTAGTGGTTCATCATGGCAAAGTCATAATTCACCCCTCCACTTT.

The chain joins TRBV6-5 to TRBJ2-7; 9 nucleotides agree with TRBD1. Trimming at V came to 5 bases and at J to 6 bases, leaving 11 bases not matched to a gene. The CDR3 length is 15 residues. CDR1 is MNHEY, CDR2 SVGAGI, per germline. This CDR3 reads CASSNPMGQGSEQYF. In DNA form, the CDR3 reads TGTGCCAGCAGTAACCCGATGGGACAGGGCAGCGAGCAGTACTTC.

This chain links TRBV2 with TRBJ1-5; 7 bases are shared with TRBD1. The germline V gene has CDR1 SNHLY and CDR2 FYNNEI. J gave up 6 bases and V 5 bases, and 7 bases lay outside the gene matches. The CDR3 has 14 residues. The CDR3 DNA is TGTGCCAGCAGTACTCAGGGGGAAGGTCAGCCCCAGCATTTT. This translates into CASSTQGEGQPQHF.

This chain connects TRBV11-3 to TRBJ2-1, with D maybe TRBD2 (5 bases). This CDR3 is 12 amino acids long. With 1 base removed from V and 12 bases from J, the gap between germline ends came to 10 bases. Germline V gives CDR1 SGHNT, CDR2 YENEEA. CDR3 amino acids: CASSLAVEGQFF. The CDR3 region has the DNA TGTGCCAGCAGCTTAGCGGTAGAGGGGCAGTTCTTC.

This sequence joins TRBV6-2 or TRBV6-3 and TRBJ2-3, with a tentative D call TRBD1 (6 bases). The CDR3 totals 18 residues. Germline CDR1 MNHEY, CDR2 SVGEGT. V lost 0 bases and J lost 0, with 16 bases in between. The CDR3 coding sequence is TGTGCCAGCAGTTACTCGATTGGGACACCCGCCAGCACAGATACGCAGTATTTT. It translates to CASSYSIGTPASTDTQYF.

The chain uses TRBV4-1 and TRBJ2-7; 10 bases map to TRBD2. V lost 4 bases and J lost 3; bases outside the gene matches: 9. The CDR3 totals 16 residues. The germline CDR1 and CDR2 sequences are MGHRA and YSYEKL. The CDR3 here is CASSLTTSGVIYEQYF. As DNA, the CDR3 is TGCGCCAGCAGCCTCACCACTAGCGGGGTCATCTACGAGCAGTACTTC.

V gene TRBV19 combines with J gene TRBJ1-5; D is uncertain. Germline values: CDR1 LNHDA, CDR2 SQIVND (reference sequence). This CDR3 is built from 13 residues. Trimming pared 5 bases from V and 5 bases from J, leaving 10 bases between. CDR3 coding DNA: TGTGCCAGTAGTCCGAGACCCGATCAGCCCCAGCATTTT. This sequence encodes CASSPRPDQPQHF.

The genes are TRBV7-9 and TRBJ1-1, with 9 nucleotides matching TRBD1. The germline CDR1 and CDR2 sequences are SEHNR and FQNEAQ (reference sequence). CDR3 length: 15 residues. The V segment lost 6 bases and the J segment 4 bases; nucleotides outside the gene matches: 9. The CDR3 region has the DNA TGTGCCAGCAGTCCAACCGGGACAGGGTCCACTGAAGCTTTCTTT. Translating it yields CASSPTGTGSTEAFF.

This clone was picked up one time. CDR3 DNA: TGCGCCAGCAGCACGGATTGGGAGACCCAGTACTTC. Translated: CASSTDWETQYF. The chain is built from TRBV5-1 and TRBJ2-5; no definite D call. The CDR3 runs 12 residues. The germline gives CDR1 SGHRS, CDR2 YFSETQ. Trimming cost V 4 bases and J 5 bases, with 9 bases left between them.

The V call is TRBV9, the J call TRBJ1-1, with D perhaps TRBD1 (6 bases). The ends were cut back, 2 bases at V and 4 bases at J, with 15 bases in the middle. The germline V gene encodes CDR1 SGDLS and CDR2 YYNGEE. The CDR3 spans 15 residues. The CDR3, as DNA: TGTGCCAGCAGCGTTACAGGGTTTTCCGGCACTGAAGCTTTCTTT. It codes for CASSVTGFSGTEAFF. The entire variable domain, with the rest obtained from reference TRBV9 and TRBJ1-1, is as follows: DSGVTQTPKHLITATGQRVTLRCSPRSGDLSVYWYQQSLDQGLQFLIQYYNGEERAKGNILERFSAQQFPDLHSELNLSSLELGDSALYFCASSVTGFSGTEAFFGQGTRLTVV.

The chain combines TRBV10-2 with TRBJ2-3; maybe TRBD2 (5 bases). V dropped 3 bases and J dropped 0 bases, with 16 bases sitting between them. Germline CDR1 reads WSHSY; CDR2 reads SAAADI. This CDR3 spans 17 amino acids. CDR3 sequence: CASSDSWTETSTDTQYF. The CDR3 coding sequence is TGCGCCAGCAGTGACTCCTGGACTGAGACTAGCACAGATACGCAGTATTTT.

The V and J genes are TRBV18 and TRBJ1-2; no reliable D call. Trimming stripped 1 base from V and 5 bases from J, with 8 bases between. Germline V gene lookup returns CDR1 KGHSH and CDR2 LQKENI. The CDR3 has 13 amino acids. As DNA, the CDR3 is TGTGCCAGCTCACCACAGTCGGGATATGGCTACACCTTC. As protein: CASSPQSGYGYTF.

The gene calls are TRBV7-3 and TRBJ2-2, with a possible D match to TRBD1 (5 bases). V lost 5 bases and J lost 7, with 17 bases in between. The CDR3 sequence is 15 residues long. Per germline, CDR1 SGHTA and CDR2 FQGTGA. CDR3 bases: TGTGCCAGCAGCCCCCCGTACGGGCAGGGCGGGGAGCTGTTTTTT. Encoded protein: CASSPPYGQGGELFF. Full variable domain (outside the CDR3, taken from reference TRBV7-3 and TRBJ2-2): GAGVSQTPSNKVTEKGKYVELRCDPISGHTALYWYRQSLGQGPEFLIYFQGTGAADDSGLPNDRFFAVRPEGSVSTLKIQRTERGDSAVYLCASSPPYGQGGELFFGEGSRLTVL.

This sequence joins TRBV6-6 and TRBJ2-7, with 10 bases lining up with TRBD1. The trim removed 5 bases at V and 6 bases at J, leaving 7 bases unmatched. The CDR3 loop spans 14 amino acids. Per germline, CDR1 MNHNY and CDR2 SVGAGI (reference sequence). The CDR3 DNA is TGTGCCAGCAGTCAAGGGACAGGGGAGGGCGAGCAGTACTTC. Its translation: CASSQGTGEGEQYF.

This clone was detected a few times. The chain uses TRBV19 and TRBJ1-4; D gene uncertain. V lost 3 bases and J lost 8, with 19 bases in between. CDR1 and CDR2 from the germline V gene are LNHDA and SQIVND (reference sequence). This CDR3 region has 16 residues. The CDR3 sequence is CASSMGTLTTGEKLFF. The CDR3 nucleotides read TGTGCCAGTAGTATGGGAACACTTACAACGGGGGAAAAACTGTTTTTT.

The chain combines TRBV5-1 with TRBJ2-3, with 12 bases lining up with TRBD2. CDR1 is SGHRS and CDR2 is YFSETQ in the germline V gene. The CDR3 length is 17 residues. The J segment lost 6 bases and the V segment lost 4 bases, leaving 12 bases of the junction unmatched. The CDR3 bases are TGCGCCAGCAGCCTAGGACTAGCGGGACGGTCCAGGGATACGCAGTATTTT. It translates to CASSLGLAGRSRDTQYF. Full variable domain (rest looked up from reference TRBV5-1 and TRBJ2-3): KAGVTQTPRYLIKTRGQQVTLSCSPISGHRSVSWYQQTPGQGLQFLFEYFSETQRNKGNFPGRFSGRQFSNSRSEMNVSTLELGDSALYLCASSLGLAGRSRDTQYFGPGTRLTVL.

CDR3 amino acids: CASYPGLGAYNEQFF. For the CDR3, the DNA is TGCGCCAGCTACCCGGGACTAGGGGCATACAATGAGCAGTTCTTC. The rearrangement joins TRBV10-2 to TRBJ2-1; 8 bases are shared with TRBD2. The CDR3 covers 15 residues. The germline V gene has CDR1 WSHSY and CDR2 SAAADI. V lost 8 bases and J lost 4; bases outside the gene matches: 10.

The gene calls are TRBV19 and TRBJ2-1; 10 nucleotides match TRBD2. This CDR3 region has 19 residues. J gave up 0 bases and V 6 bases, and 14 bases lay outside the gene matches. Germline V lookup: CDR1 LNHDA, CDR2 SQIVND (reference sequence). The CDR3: CASSRQNYSGRISYNEQFF. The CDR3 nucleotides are TGTGCCAGTAGCCGCCAAAATTATAGCGGGAGGATCTCCTACAATGAGCAGTTCTTC.

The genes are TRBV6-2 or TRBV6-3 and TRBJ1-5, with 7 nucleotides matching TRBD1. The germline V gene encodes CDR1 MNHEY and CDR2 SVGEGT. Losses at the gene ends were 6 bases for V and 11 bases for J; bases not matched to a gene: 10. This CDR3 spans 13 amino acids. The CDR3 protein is CASRPTTGQAQHF. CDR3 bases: TGTGCCAGCAGACCTACGACAGGGCAGGCCCAGCATTTT.

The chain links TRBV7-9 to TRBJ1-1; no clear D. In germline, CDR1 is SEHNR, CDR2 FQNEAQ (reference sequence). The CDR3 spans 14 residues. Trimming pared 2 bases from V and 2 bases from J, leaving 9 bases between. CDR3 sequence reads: CASSLLGPNTEAFF. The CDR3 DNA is TGTGCCAGCAGCTTACTGGGTCCAAACACTGAAGCTTTCTTT.

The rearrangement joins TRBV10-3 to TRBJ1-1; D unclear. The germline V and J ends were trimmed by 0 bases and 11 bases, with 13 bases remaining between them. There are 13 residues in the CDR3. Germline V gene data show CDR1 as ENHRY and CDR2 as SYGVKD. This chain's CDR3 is CAISESKGSHAFF. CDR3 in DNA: TGTGCCATCAGTGAGTCGAAAGGGTCCCATGCTTTCTTT.